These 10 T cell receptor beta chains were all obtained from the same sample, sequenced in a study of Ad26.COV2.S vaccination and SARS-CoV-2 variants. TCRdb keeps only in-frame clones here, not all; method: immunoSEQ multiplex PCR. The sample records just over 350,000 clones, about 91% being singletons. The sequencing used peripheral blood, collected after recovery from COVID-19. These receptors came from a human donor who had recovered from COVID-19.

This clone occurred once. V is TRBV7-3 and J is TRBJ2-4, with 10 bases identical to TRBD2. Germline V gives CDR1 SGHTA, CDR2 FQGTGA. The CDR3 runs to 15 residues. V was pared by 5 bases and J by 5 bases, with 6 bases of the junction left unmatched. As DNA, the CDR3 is TGTGCCAGCAGCCTCACTAGCGGGGCCGAAAACATTCAGTACTTC. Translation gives CASSLTSGAENIQYF.

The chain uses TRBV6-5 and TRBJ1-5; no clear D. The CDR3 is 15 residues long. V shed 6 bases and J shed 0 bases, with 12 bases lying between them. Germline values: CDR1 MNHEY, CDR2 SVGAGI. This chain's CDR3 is CASRPLVLSNQPQHF. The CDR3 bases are TGTGCCAGCAGGCCATTAGTACTTAGCAATCAGCCCCAGCATTTT.

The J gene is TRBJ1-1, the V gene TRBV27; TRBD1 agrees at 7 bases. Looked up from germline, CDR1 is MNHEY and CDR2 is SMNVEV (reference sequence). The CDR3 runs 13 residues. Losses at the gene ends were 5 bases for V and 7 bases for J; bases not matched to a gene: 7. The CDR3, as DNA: TGTGCCAGCAGTAATAGGGGGCGCGGTGAAGCTTTCTTT. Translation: CASSNRGRGEAFF.

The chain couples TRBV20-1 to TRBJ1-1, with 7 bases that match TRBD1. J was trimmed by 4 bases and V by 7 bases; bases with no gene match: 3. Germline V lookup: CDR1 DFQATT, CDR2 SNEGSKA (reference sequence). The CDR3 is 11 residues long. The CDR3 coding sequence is TGCAGTGGTCAGGGGGGCACTGAAGCTTTCTTT. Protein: CSGQGGTEAFF.

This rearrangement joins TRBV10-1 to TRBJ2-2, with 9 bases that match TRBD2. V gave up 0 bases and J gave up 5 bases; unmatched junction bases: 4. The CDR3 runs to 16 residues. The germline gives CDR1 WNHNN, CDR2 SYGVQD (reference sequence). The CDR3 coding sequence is TGCGCCAGCAGTGAGTCCGCAGCGGGGGGAACCGGGGAGCTGTTTTTT. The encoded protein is CASSESAAGGTGELFF.

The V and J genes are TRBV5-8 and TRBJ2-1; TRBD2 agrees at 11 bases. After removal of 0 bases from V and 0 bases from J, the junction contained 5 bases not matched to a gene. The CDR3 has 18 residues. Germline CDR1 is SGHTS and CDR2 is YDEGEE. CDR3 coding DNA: TGTGCCAGCAGCTTGGTGGGAACTAGCGGGGGCTCCTACAATGAGCAGTTCTTC. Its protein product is CASSLVGTSGGSYNEQFF. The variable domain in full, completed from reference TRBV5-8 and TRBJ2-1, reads EAGVTQSPTHLIKTRGQQATLRCSPISGHTSVYWYQQALGLGLQFLLWYDEGEERNRGNFPPRFSGRQFPNYSSELNVNALELEDSALYLCASSLVGTSGGSYNEQFFGPGTRLTVL.

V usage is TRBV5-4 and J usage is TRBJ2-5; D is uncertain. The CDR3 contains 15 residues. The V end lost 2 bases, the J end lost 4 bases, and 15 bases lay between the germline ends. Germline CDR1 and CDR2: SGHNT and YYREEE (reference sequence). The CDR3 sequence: CASSLGRSQAETQYF. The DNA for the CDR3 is TGTGCCAGCAGCTTAGGTAGATCCCAGGCAGAGACCCAGTACTTC.

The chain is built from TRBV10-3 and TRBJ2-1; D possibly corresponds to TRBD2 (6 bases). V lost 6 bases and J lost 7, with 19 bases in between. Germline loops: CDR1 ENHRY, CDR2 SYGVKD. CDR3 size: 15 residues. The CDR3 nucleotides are TGTGCCATCAGCCTCTCAGGTGGTAGCGGTAATGAGCAGTTCTTC. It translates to CAISLSGGSGNEQFF.

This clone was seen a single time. DNA for the CDR3: TGTGCCAGCAGTTACTCCACAGGGACCGAGCAGTACTTC. This codes for CASSYSTGTEQYF. This chain uses TRBV6-5 with TRBJ2-7; TRBD1 is a possible D gene (6 bases). Trimming pared 0 bases from V and 6 bases from J, leaving 9 bases between. The CDR3 runs to 13 residues. The V gene's germline CDR1 is MNHEY and CDR2 SVGAGI.

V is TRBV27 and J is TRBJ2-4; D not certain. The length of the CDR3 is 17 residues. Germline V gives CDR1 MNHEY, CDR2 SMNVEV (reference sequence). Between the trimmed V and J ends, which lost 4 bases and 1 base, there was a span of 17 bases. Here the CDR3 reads CASSYTTSFGAKNIQYF. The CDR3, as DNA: TGTGCCAGCAGTTATACTACCTCGTTTGGGGCCAAAAACATTCAGTACTTC.